The 5 T cell receptor beta chains below were found in one sample sequenced in a study of early T cells in non-severe SARS-CoV-2 infection. TCRdb ran MiXCR on the 5' RACE reads and lists one entry per CDR3 protein. The table has roughly 75,000 distinct CDR3 sequences, roughly a sixth seen once. The sample consisted of whole blood. Every receptor here comes from an adult who was a healthcare worker with PCR-confirmed SARS-CoV-2 infection or an uninfected control (not recorded which).

This clonotype was found a few times. The CDR3 region is CASSLAGTGANVLTF. The CDR3 coding sequence is TGTGCCAGCAGCTTGGCGGGAACTGGGGCCAACGTCCTGACTTTC. The chain joins TRBV5-6 to TRBJ2-6, with D perhaps TRBD2 (5 bases). Germline loops: CDR1 SGHDT, CDR2 YYEEEE. The CDR3 totals 15 residues. V lost 0 bases and J lost 2, with 6 bases in between.

The V and J genes are TRBV3-1 and TRBJ1-1; 7 bases align to TRBD1. V dropped 4 bases and J dropped 4; count of bases not matched to a gene: 9. Germline V CDR1 and CDR2: LGHDT, YNNKEL (reference sequence). The CDR3 is 15 residues long. The DNA for the CDR3 is TGTGCCAGCAGCCTTAGGACAGGACCGAGCACTGAAGCTTTCTTT. This translates into CASSLRTGPSTEAFF.

This clonotype occurred a few times. The V gene is TRBV5-8, the J gene TRBJ1-1; D gene ambiguous. Germline CDR1 SGHTS, CDR2 YDEGEE. V was clipped by 4 bases and J by 4 bases, with 5 bases between them. The CDR3 is made up of 11 amino acids. The CDR3 coding sequence is TGTGCCAGCAGCCCGCTCACTGAAGCTTTCTTT. It translates to CASSPLTEAFF.

Details on this clonotype: A read error may produce the germline difference seen at one junction end. The chain has TRBV7-3 and TRBJ2-2, with 8 positions matching TRBD1. The length of the CDR3 is 14 residues. Per the germline V gene, CDR1 is SGHTA and CDR2 is FQGTGA. Here the CDR3 reads CATSLGQGTGELFF. CDR3 DNA: TGTGCCACCAGCTTAGGACAGGGAACCGGGGAGCTGTTTTTT.

The table lists this clonotype with many counts. V is TRBV6-5 and J is TRBJ1-3; D not resolved. This CDR3 has 13 residues. V was cut by 8 bases and J by 4 bases, with 12 bases left in between. Germline V CDR1 and CDR2: MNHEY, SVGAGI. The CDR3: CASRSAGGNTIYF. The CDR3 DNA follows: TGTGCCAGCCGCTCCGCGGGGGGAAACACCATATATTTT.